The 5 T cell receptor beta chains reported below all come from one sample, sequenced in a study of blood T cell repertoires in COVID-19. Sequencing was performed with immunoSEQ multiplex PCR; in TCRdb, only in-frame clones are kept and a portion is missing. Found here are about 360,000 clones, about 90% of them singletons; the top ten hold 1% to 1.5%. Sequenced material: PBMCs or T cells enriched from blood (not recorded which). The receptor set was obtained from a man aged 25 to 45 who had recovered from COVID-19.

V gene TRBV9 combines with J gene TRBJ1-3; D might be TRBD1 (5 bases). CDR3 length: 15 residues. V lost 1 base and J 0 bases, leaving 8 bases between the germline ends. From germline, CDR1 is SGDLS and CDR2 YYNGEE. This CDR3 reads CASSVTGFSGNTIYF. The CDR3 coding sequence is TGTGCCAGCAGCGTAACAGGCTTCTCTGGAAACACCATATATTTT.

J is TRBJ1-5 and V is TRBV12-5, with TRBD1 identical over 8 bases. The CDR3 is 14 amino acids. The V segment lost 6 bases and the J segment 7 bases; nucleotides outside the gene matches: 8. The germline CDR1 and CDR2 sequences are LGHNT and FRNRAP. CDR3 loop: CASGTGTGRQPQHF. For the CDR3, the DNA is TGTGCTAGTGGCACCGGGACAGGCCGGCAGCCCCAGCATTTT.

This clone was counted a single time. The rearrangement links TRBV6-5 to TRBJ2-7, with 14 bases lining up with TRBD2. The germline gives CDR1 MNHEY, CDR2 SVGAGI. This CDR3 has 16 residues. After removal of 4 bases from V and 1 base from J, the junction contained 3 bases not matched to a gene. CDR3 protein: CASSFGTSGGSYEQYF. The CDR3 DNA is TGTGCCAGCAGTTTCGGGACTAGCGGGGGATCCTACGAGCAGTACTTC.

As DNA, the CDR3 is TGTGCCAGTAGACCGCCAGGGGAGACGAATAATTCACCCCTCCACTTT. Encoded protein: CASRPPGETNNSPLHF. The chain couples TRBV19 to TRBJ1-6, with D possibly matching TRBD1 (6 bases). The length of the CDR3 is 16 residues. V was trimmed by 6 bases and J by 5 bases, leaving 17 bases between them. Germline CDR1 LNHDA, CDR2 SQIVND (reference sequence).

V and J are TRBV3-1 (or the pseudogene TRBV3-2) and TRBJ1-2, with a tentative D call TRBD1 (6 bases). Germline CDR1 LGHDT, CDR2 YNNKEL (reference sequence). V shed 4 bases and J shed 0 bases, with 9 bases lying between them. There are 14 residues in the CDR3. CDR3 nucleotides: TGTGCCAGCAGCCTCGGGACACCTAACTATGGCTACACCTTC. Encoded protein: CASSLGTPNYGYTF.